This T cell receptor (beta chain) emerged from a study of T cells in Graves' hyperthyroidism and ophthalmopathy. This clonotype showed up many times. Its matching antigen is unknown. Broader study findings: Most thyroid clonotypes that were expanded above 0.001 also turned up in blood.

Regions amplified from RNA transcripts were the TCR beta CDR3 regions. TCR CDR3 underwent first-round RT-PCR with the HTBI primer set. One entry per CDR3 protein, called by TCRdb with MiXCR from the multiplex PCR reads. The table includes roughly 800,000 distinct CDR3 sequences, 35% to 40% detected once. V lost 5 bases to trimming and J lost 2 bases, with 10 bases between them. CDR1 and CDR2 (germline): DFQATT, SNEGSKA (reference sequence). CDR3 length equals 14 residues. The TCR originated in a man younger than 30 with Graves' hyperthyroidism. The chain employs TRBV20-1 and TRBJ2-6; D uncertain. Sequenced material: blood. This CDR3 reads CSAPPRTGANVLTF. The CDR3 nucleotides read TGCAGTGCTCCACCGAGGACTGGGGCCAACGTCCTGACTTTC.